A single sample gave rise to the 27 T cell receptor beta chains below, sequenced in a study of T cell responses to AZD1222 COVID-19 vaccine. Profiled with immunoSEQ multiplex PCR; TCRdb holds only in-frame clones, not every one. The table has approximately 120,000 clones, roughly 90% seen once. The source was peripheral blood, collected on day 0 of AZD1222 vaccination. The receptors shown here come from an adult in good health.

The V gene is TRBV6-5, the J gene TRBJ1-6, with a possible D match to TRBD1 (5 bases). Trimming shortened V by 5 bases and J by 15 bases, and 17 bases separated the two germline ends. This CDR3 contains 13 residues. From germline, CDR1 is MNHEY and CDR2 SVGAGI. The CDR3: CASSIRDLRFLHF. In nucleotides, the CDR3 is TGTGCCAGCAGTATAAGGGACCTCCGTTTCCTCCACTTT.

This chain joins TRBV7-2 and TRBJ1-2; a weak D match, TRBD1 (5 bases). The CDR3 extends over 15 amino acids. Germline values: CDR1 SGHTA, CDR2 FQGNSA. V lost 5 bases and J 3 bases, leaving 16 bases between the germline ends. CDR3 sequence: CASSLTSGTDYGYTF. DNA of the CDR3: TGTGCCAGCAGCCTGACGTCCGGGACGGACTATGGCTACACCTTC.

The rearrangement joins TRBV2 to TRBJ2-1; tentatively, D is TRBD2 (6 bases). V dropped 6 bases and J dropped 4 bases, with 13 bases sitting between them. Germline lookup yields CDR1 SNHLY and CDR2 FYNNEI. This CDR3 has 14 residues. The CDR3 reads CASRPQAGYNEQFF. The DNA of the CDR3 is TGTGCCAGCAGGCCTCAGGCGGGGTACAATGAGCAGTTCTTC.

This chain links TRBV15 with TRBJ2-5; D unresolved. Trimming shortened V by 5 bases and J by 3 bases, and 10 bases separated the two germline ends. CDR1 is LNHNV, CDR2 YYDKDF, per germline (reference sequence). This CDR3 comprises 13 residues. CDR3 coding DNA: TGTGCCACCAGCCCTCAGAAGGAAGAGACCCAGTACTTC. It yields the protein CATSPQKEETQYF.

This chain links TRBV19 with TRBJ1-2, with D possibly TRBD1 on 5 matching bases. CDR3 length: 14 amino acids. Germline loops: CDR1 LNHDA, CDR2 SQIVND (reference sequence). V was cut by 4 bases and J by 6 bases, with 15 bases left in between. This CDR3 reads CASSKPGHKDGYTF. The CDR3, as DNA: TGTGCCAGTAGTAAGCCCGGACACAAAGATGGCTACACCTTC.

The chain combines TRBV7-6 with TRBJ2-5; TRBD1 is a possible D gene (5 bases). Germline-derived CDR1 and CDR2 are SGHVS and FNYEAQ. The V and J ends lost 5 bases and 4 bases respectively, with 14 bases between them. CDR3 length: 14 residues. The CDR3 sequence is CASSPQAGPETQYF. As DNA, the CDR3 is TGTGCCAGCAGCCCCCAGGCAGGGCCAGAGACCCAGTACTTC.

This rearrangement joins TRBV5-6 to TRBJ1-5; D is unclear. From germline, CDR1 is SGHDT and CDR2 YYEEEE. This CDR3 has 14 amino acids. The V end lost 4 bases, the J end lost 5 bases, and 13 bases lay between the germline ends. In nucleotides, the CDR3 is TGTGCCAGCAGCAACCGGGCCATCGATCAGCCCCAGCATTTT. This gives the protein CASSNRAIDQPQHF. Full variable domain (outside the CDR3, taken from reference TRBV5-6 and TRBJ1-5): DAGVTQSPTHLIKTRGQQVTLRCSPKSGHDTVSWYQQALGQGPQFIFQYYEEEERQRGNFPDRFSGHQFPNYSSELNVNALLLGDSALYLCASSNRAIDQPQHFGDGTRLSIL.

J is TRBJ1-2 and V is TRBV5-4; no clear D. Per the germline V gene, CDR1 is SGHNT and CDR2 is YYREEE (reference sequence). Trimming removed 4 bases from V and 4 bases from J, with 11 bases in between. There are 13 residues in the CDR3. CDR3 nucleotides: TGTGCCAGCAGCCCGGACCGAATCTATGGCTACACCTTC. This encodes CASSPDRIYGYTF.

The V gene is TRBV10-1, the J gene TRBJ2-3, with 8 bases lining up with TRBD1. After removal of 6 bases from V and 4 bases from J, the junction contained 9 bases not matched to a gene. In germline, CDR1 is WNHNN, CDR2 SYGVQD (reference sequence). The CDR3 extends over 15 amino acids. The CDR3 DNA reads TGCGCCAGCAGACCGACAGGGGTCGACCCAGATACGCAGTATTTT. Translation: CASRPTGVDPDTQYF.

J is TRBJ2-7 and V is TRBV4-1; possibly TRBD2 for D (7 bases). The CDR3 totals 15 residues. The germline CDR1 and CDR2 sequences are MGHRA and YSYEKL. Trimming removed 4 bases from V and 5 bases from J, with 18 bases in between. The CDR3 region is CASSPGGTIVDEQYF. The CDR3 DNA reads TGCGCCAGCAGCCCCGGGGGGACAATAGTCGACGAGCAGTACTTC.

This sequence joins TRBV19 and TRBJ2-2, with D perhaps TRBD1 (5 bases). The V and J ends lost 2 bases and 2 bases respectively, with 9 bases between them. Germline CDR1 is LNHDA and CDR2 is SQIVND (reference sequence). This CDR3 contains 15 residues. DNA of the CDR3: TGTGCCAGTAGTATATGGGGCAGAAACACCGGGGAGCTGTTTTTT. Translated, it gives CASSIWGRNTGELFF.

The chain links TRBV7-9 to TRBJ1-6; D may be TRBD1 (5 bases). Germline CDR1 reads SEHNR; CDR2 reads FQNEAQ (reference sequence). V lost 3 bases and J lost 11, with 14 bases in between. The CDR3 has 14 residues. The CDR3: CASSFPGGLTPLHF. The CDR3 coding sequence is TGTGCCAGCAGCTTTCCCGGGGGTTTGACACCCCTCCACTTT.

This clone was counted a single time. The rearrangement links TRBV14 to TRBJ1-6, with 10 bases lining up with TRBD1. Germline loops: CDR1 SGHDN, CDR2 FVKESK. This CDR3 is 15 amino acids long. With 4 bases clipped from V and 9 bases from J, the junction kept 6 bases outside the gene matches. Here the CDR3 DNA reads TGTGCCAGCAGCCTGAGGACAGGGGGTGCTTCACCCCTCCACTTT. It encodes CASSLRTGGASPLHF. The entire variable domain, with the rest obtained from reference TRBV14 and TRBJ1-6, is as follows: EAGVTQFPSHSVIEKGQTVTLRCDPISGHDNLYWYRRVMGKEIKFLLHFVKESKQDESGMPNNRFLAERTGGTYSTLKVQPAELEDSGVYFCASSLRTGGASPLHFGNGTRLTVT.

The chain has TRBV9 and TRBJ2-2; 15 bases fit TRBD2. The junction had 3 bases not matched to a gene; V was cut back by 6 bases and J by 0 bases. The CDR3 is 17 amino acids. CDR1 is SGDLS, CDR2 YYNGEE, per germline. The CDR3 protein is CASTGTSGGPNTGELFF. In nucleotides, the CDR3 is TGTGCCAGCACGGGGACTAGCGGGGGGCCGAACACCGGGGAGCTGTTTTTT.

J is TRBJ2-3 and V is TRBV19; a weak D match, TRBD1 (6 bases). CDR1 LNHDA and CDR2 SQIVND come from the germline V gene (reference sequence). Between the trimmed V and J ends, which lost 5 bases and 2 bases, there was a span of 8 bases. The CDR3 sequence is 13 residues long. The CDR3 DNA reads TGTGCCAGTAGTCCAGGGGCCACAGATACGCAGTATTTT. Translation: CASSPGATDTQYF. Full variable domain (remainder filled in from reference TRBV19 and TRBJ2-3): DGGITQSPKYLFRKEGQNVTLSCEQNLNHDAMYWYRQDPGQGLRLIYYSQIVNDFQKGDIAEGYSVSREKKESFPLTVTSAQKNPTAFYLCASSPGATDTQYFGPGTRLTVL.

This clone showed up just a few times. The chain has TRBV30 and TRBJ1-2; maybe TRBD1 (5 bases). V lost 4 bases to trimming and J lost 1 base, with 19 bases between them. This CDR3 region has 16 residues. Germline V lookup: CDR1 GTSNPN, CDR2 SVGIG (reference sequence). The CDR3 sequence is CAWTGLGRGHNYGYTF. The CDR3 DNA reads TGTGCCTGGACCGGTCTCGGACGGGGCCATAACTATGGCTACACCTTC.

This clone was seen only once. V is TRBV6-5 and J is TRBJ1-3; tentative D call: TRBD1 (5 bases). V dropped 6 bases and J dropped 3 bases, with 12 bases sitting between them. Germline CDR1 MNHEY, CDR2 SVGAGI. The CDR3 spans 14 residues. The CDR3 DNA sequence: TGTGCCAGCAGACCCGGGGGGAGTGGAAACACCATATATTTT. Amino acids: CASRPGGSGNTIYF.

Only a few counts were recorded for this clone. V usage is TRBV21-1 and J usage is TRBJ1-5; the table names TRBD1, a call not compared with the DNA. TRBV21-1 is flagged as a pseudogene. The CDR3 loop spans 15 amino acids. The CDR3: CASSKDDREDQPQHF. The CDR3 region has the DNA TGTGCCAGCAGCAAAGATGACAGGGAGGATCAGCCCCAGCATTTT.

J is TRBJ2-3 and V is TRBV5-4; the match to TRBD2 covers 13 bases. CDR1 and CDR2 (germline): SGHNT, YYREEE (reference sequence). With V trimmed by 4 bases and J by 5 bases, 7 bases remained unmatched. The CDR3 runs 16 residues. CDR3: CASSTRTSGRLDTQYF. CDR3 sequence (DNA): TGTGCCAGCAGCACCCGGACTAGCGGGAGATTAGATACGCAGTATTTT.

V and J are TRBV5-5 and TRBJ1-4; no reliable D call. CDR3 length: 14 residues. Trimming cost V 0 bases and J 4 bases, with 7 bases left between them. The germline V gene encodes CDR1 SGHKS and CDR2 YYEKEE (reference sequence). The CDR3 nucleotides read TGTGCCAGCAGCTTGGAGGCGGTTAATGAAAAACTGTTTTTT. Its protein is CASSLEAVNEKLFF.

The genes are TRBV7-2 and TRBJ2-1, with 8 bases that match TRBD2. This CDR3 comprises 14 residues. V lost 3 bases, J lost 5 bases, and 3 bases stayed unmatched. CDR1 and CDR2 (germline): SGHTA, FQGNSA. DNA for the CDR3: TGTGCCAGCAGCTTCGCGGGAGGCCACAATGAGCAGTTCTTC. Protein product: CASSFAGGHNEQFF. Full variable domain (missing parts from reference TRBV7-2 and TRBJ2-1): GAGVSQSPSNKVTEKGKDVELRCDPISGHTALYWYRQSLGQGLEFLIYFQGNSAPDKSGLPSDRFSAERTGGSVSTLTIQRTQQEDSAVYLCASSFAGGHNEQFFGPGTRLTVL.

This chain uses TRBV28 with TRBJ2-7; a weak D match, TRBD2 (5 bases). The germline CDR1 and CDR2 sequences are MDHEN and SYDVKM. There are 15 residues in the CDR3. Between the trimmed V and J ends, which lost 4 bases and 0 bases, there was a span of 13 bases. The chain's CDR3 is CASSSTDSRSYEQYF. The CDR3 nucleotides read TGTGCCAGCAGTTCCACGGACTCCCGCTCCTACGAGCAGTACTTC.

This chain links TRBV4-3 with TRBJ2-3; D unclear. This CDR3 contains 16 residues. The germline V and J ends were trimmed by 1 base and 4 bases, with 15 bases remaining between them. Looked up from germline, CDR1 is LGHNA and CDR2 is YSLEER. The CDR3 sequence is CASSQVTTAASDTQYF. Here the CDR3 DNA reads TGCGCCAGCAGCCAAGTAACGACGGCCGCCTCAGATACGCAGTATTTT.

This clone is a singleton in its sample. This chain links TRBV4-2 with TRBJ1-1, with D possibly being TRBD1 (5 bases). V was clipped by 0 bases and J by 11 bases, with 19 bases between them. CDR1 is LGHNA and CDR2 is YNFKEQ in the germline V gene. There are 15 residues in the CDR3. Here the CDR3 reads CASSQDARTIDSAFF. CDR3 nucleotides: TGTGCCAGCAGCCAAGACGCTCGGACAATCGACTCGGCTTTCTTT.

The CDR3 nucleotides are TGTGCCAGCAGCTTAGTTTCACTAGCGGGTACAGATACGCAGTATTTT. Protein: CASSLVSLAGTDTQYF. The chain couples TRBV7-2 to TRBJ2-3; 9 bases map to TRBD2. CDR3 length: 16 amino acids. The germline gives CDR1 SGHTA, CDR2 FQGNSA. J was trimmed by 3 bases and V by 1 base; bases with no gene match: 5.

The rearrangement uses TRBV5-4 and TRBJ1-5; D call uncertain. Trimming removed 10 bases at V and 6 bases at J, with 14 bases between. Germline CDR1 SGHNT, CDR2 YYREEE (reference sequence). The CDR3 is 12 residues long. CDR3 region: CAYGEIGQPQHF. Written as DNA, the CDR3 is TGTGCCTATGGGGAGATCGGTCAGCCCCAGCATTTT.

The V call is TRBV6-2 or TRBV6-3, the J call TRBJ2-2, with 9 positions matching TRBD2. J lost 6 bases, V lost 1 base, and 3 bases had no gene match. Germline values: CDR1 MNHEY, CDR2 SVGEGT. The CDR3 covers 15 residues. CDR3 DNA sequence: TGTGCCAGCAGTTACTTTCTAGCGGGGTCCGGGGAGCTGTTTTTT. Encoded protein: CASSYFLAGSGELFF.